Each of the 26 T cell receptor beta chains below was sequenced from the same sample in a study of Ad26.COV2.S vaccination and SARS-CoV-2 variants. Treatment meaning: about 20 received Ad26.COV2.S at low or high dose, single or two shots; 5 received placebo; per-sample allocation not given. The samples were gathered on day 63 after the first injection of vaccine or placebo. Profiling relied on immunoSEQ multiplex PCR, and the TCRdb table lists in-frame clones only, not all of them. The table shows about 480,000 clones, with 70% to 90% occurring only once. Sequencing was performed on peripheral blood, taken in a trial of Ad26.COV2.S vaccine versus placebo. The source is a person aged 18-60 years who received the Ad26.COV2.S COVID-19 vaccine or a placebo.

CDR3 in DNA: TGCAGCGTTGATCAGCAGGGGGAGCTGAACACTGAAGCTTTCTTT. Translation: CSVDQQGELNTEAFF. The chain is built from TRBV29-1 and TRBJ1-1; TRBD1 agrees at 7 bases. V trimming: 3 bases; J trimming: 0 bases; junction bases outside the gene matches: 7. CDR1 and CDR2 from the germline V gene are SQVTM and ANQGSEA. CDR3 length: 15 residues.

About this clone: The junction differs from germline at one of its ends, possibly a read error. The CDR3 DNA reads TGTGCTAGCAGCCCTAGTGGAGGGCCAATAAAAGAGACCCAGTACTTC. This gives the protein CASSPSGGPIKETQYF. The V and J genes are TRBV7-7 and TRBJ2-5; D possibly corresponds to TRBD2 (6 bases). This CDR3 comprises 16 residues. Per the germline V gene, CDR1 is SSHAT and CDR2 is FNYEAQ (reference sequence).

The chain employs TRBV6-6 and TRBJ1-5; 7 nucleotides match TRBD1. The trim removed 1 base at V and 2 bases at J, leaving 5 bases unmatched. The V gene's germline CDR1 is MNHNY and CDR2 SVGAGI (reference sequence). The CDR3 consists of 16 residues. In DNA form, the CDR3 reads TGTGCCAGCAGTTACTATCTAGGGGGCGGCAATCAGCCCCAGCATTTT. Protein sequence: CASSYYLGGGNQPQHF.

The V gene is TRBV19, the J gene TRBJ1-5; a weak D match, TRBD1 (5 bases). This CDR3 spans 13 amino acids. Germline V gene lookup returns CDR1 LNHDA and CDR2 SQIVND (reference sequence). V shed 6 bases and J shed 2 bases, with 8 bases lying between them. The CDR3 is CASSGGRNQPQHF. For the CDR3, the DNA is TGTGCCAGTAGCGGGGGACGCAATCAGCCCCAGCATTTT.

The gene calls are TRBV7-9 and TRBJ1-1, with a possible D match to TRBD1 (6 bases). CDR3 length equals 15 residues. Germline CDR1 reads SEHNR; CDR2 reads FQNEAQ (reference sequence). V lost 5 bases, J lost 7 bases, and 20 bases lay in between. Here the CDR3 reads CASSPTQFGGGEAFF. CDR3 sequence (DNA): TGTGCCAGCAGCCCGACCCAATTTGGGGGCGGTGAAGCTTTCTTT. The variable domain in full, with the rest retrieved from reference TRBV7-9 and TRBJ1-1, is DTGVSQNPRHKITKRGQNVTFRCDPISEHNRLYWYRQTLGQGPEFLTYFQNEAQLEKSRLLSDRFSAERPKGSFSTLEIQRTEQGDSAMYLCASSPTQFGGGEAFFGQGTRLTVV.

This chain connects TRBV10-1 to TRBJ2-1; D not certain. Germline CDR1 reads WNHNN; CDR2 reads SYGVQD (reference sequence). The CDR3 contains 17 residues. Trimming took off 4 bases at V and 5 bases at J, with 21 bases between the two ends. The CDR3 loop reads CASSGLENNPNHNEQFF. The CDR3, as DNA: TGCGCCAGCAGTGGGCTGGAAAACAACCCAAACCACAATGAGCAGTTCTTC.

This clone was observed a single time. The CDR3 loop is CAWSAGYTDTQYF. CDR3 DNA sequence: TGTGCCTGGAGTGCAGGTTACACAGATACGCAGTATTTT. The rearrangement links TRBV30 to TRBJ2-3; D ambiguous. V lost 1 base, J lost 2 bases, and 7 bases lay in between. The length of the CDR3 is 13 residues. CDR1 and CDR2 from the germline V gene are GTSNPN and SVGIG (reference sequence).

Of note for this clone: One end of the junction does not line up with germline, which may come from a read error. CDR3 sequence (DNA): TGTGCCAGCGGTTTAGCGGGAGGGCTGGGGTACGAGCAGTACTTC. Translated, it gives CASGLAGGLGYEQYF. This sequence joins TRBV28 and TRBJ2-7; TRBD2 agrees at 11 bases. Germline assignment: CDR1 MDHEN and CDR2 SYDVKM. The CDR3 totals 15 residues.

CDR3 nucleotides: TGTGCCAGCAGTGAAGTGGGTATTACGGAAGGCTACACCTTC. It encodes CASSEVGITEGYTF. The chain is built from TRBV6-1 and TRBJ1-2; D ambiguous. From germline, CDR1 is MNHNS and CDR2 SASEGT. The CDR3 has 14 residues. With 1 base removed from V and 8 bases from J, the gap between germline ends came to 14 bases.

A word on this clone: A junction end diverges from the germline sequence, so it may reflect a read error. The J gene is TRBJ2-5, the V gene TRBV6-2 or TRBV6-3; 10 bases are a match to TRBD2. The CDR3 consists of 16 residues. Germline CDR1 and CDR2: MNHEY and SVGEGT. The CDR3 bases are TGTGCCACCAGTAGCGGGAGGAGGTCGTGGGGGGAGACCCAGTACTTC. Encoded protein: CATSSGRRSWGETQYF.

The chain carries TRBV5-6 and TRBJ1-1; 8 nucleotides align to TRBD1. The germline gives CDR1 SGHDT, CDR2 YYEEEE. There are 13 residues in the CDR3. The J segment lost 4 bases and the V segment lost 3 bases, leaving 2 bases of the junction unmatched. CDR3 nucleotides: TGTGCCAGCAGCTGGACAGGGATCACTGAAGCTTTCTTT. Its translation is CASSWTGITEAFF.

The chain combines TRBV5-1 with TRBJ2-2, with TRBD2 matching over 8 bases. CDR3 length equals 16 residues. From germline, CDR1 is SGHRS and CDR2 YFSETQ. The trim removed 0 bases at V and 3 bases at J, leaving 4 bases unmatched. The CDR3 nucleotides are TGCGCCAGCAGCTTGGGACTAGCGCTCGACACCGGGGAGCTGTTTTTT. This gives the protein CASSLGLALDTGELFF.

The CDR3 sequence is CSARLAGGPNTYNEQFF. Written as DNA, the CDR3 is TGCAGCGCTAGACTAGCGGGAGGGCCAAACACCTACAATGAGCAGTTCTTC. The chain joins TRBV29-1 to TRBJ2-1; TRBD2 aligns across 14 bases. The CDR3 covers 17 residues. Trimming removed 7 bases from V and 2 bases from J; junction bases left unmatched: 10. Germline V gene lookup returns CDR1 SQVTM and CDR2 ANQGSEA.

The rearrangement links TRBV5-1 to TRBJ2-7, with D unresolved. V lost 0 bases and J lost 0, with 7 bases in between. Germline CDR1 SGHRS, CDR2 YFSETQ. The CDR3 covers 14 residues. CDR3 amino acids: CASSLEGNSYEQYF. In nucleotides, the CDR3 is TGCGCCAGCAGCTTGGAGGGCAACTCCTACGAGCAGTACTTC.

V gene TRBV6-5 combines with J gene TRBJ1-6; the match to TRBD1 covers 9 bases. The CDR3 totals 15 residues. Germline V gene lookup returns CDR1 MNHEY and CDR2 SVGAGI. Trimming took 1 base from V and 8 from J; bases not matched to a gene: 3. In DNA form, the CDR3 reads TGTGCCAGCAGTTACTACCGGACAGGGGATTCACCCCTCCACTTT. This translates into CASSYYRTGDSPLHF.

This rearrangement joins TRBV19 to TRBJ1-1; D gene unclear. In germline, CDR1 is LNHDA, CDR2 SQIVND (reference sequence). Deletions cut 10 bases from V and 1 base from J, with 10 bases between. The CDR3 is 12 residues long. CDR3 in amino acids: CATQEGNTEAFF. The CDR3 DNA reads TGTGCCACCCAAGAAGGGAACACTGAAGCTTTCTTT.

The chain couples TRBV10-3 to TRBJ1-2, with D possibly TRBD1 on 5 matching bases. V was shortened by 3 bases and J by 4 bases, with 18 bases between the two germline ends. The CDR3 is 16 amino acids. Per germline, CDR1 ENHRY and CDR2 SYGVKD. DNA for the CDR3: TGTGCCATCAGTGATCCGCGGGCCGCCGGGGGCTATGGCTACACCTTC. This encodes CAISDPRAAGGYGYTF.

The rearrangement links TRBV28 to TRBJ2-7; 7 bases fit TRBD2. Germline V CDR1 and CDR2: MDHEN, SYDVKM. Trimming took 0 bases from V and 7 from J; bases not matched to a gene: 3. The CDR3 contains 13 residues. CDR3 sequence (DNA): TGTGCCAGCAGTTTATGGTGGGGGGGGGAGCAGTACTTC. Encoded protein: CASSLWWGGEQYF.

V gene TRBV7-8 combines with J gene TRBJ1-1, with D perhaps matching TRBD1 (6 bases). V was trimmed by 5 bases and J by 4 bases, leaving 20 bases between them. Germline V gives CDR1 SGHVS, CDR2 FQNEAQ. This CDR3 region has 16 residues. DNA for the CDR3: TGTGCCAGCAGCCCCCCCTGGGGGGCGGGCGCCACTGAAGCTTTCTTT. Translated, it gives CASSPPWGAGATEAFF.

The J gene is TRBJ2-1, the V gene TRBV28; 8 bases map to TRBD2. CDR1 MDHEN and CDR2 SYDVKM come from the germline V gene. The V gene end was trimmed by 5 bases and the J gene end by 7 bases; junction bases not matched to a gene: 7. This CDR3 contains 14 residues. The chain's CDR3 is CASSRHGGVNEQFF. For the CDR3, the DNA is TGTGCCAGCAGTCGCCACGGGGGGGTAAATGAGCAGTTCTTC.

The chain uses TRBV19 and TRBJ1-4, with 10 bases fitting TRBD1. Germline V gives CDR1 LNHDA, CDR2 SQIVND (reference sequence). The CDR3 is 13 residues long. V shed 8 bases, J shed 7 bases, and the junction held 4 bases outside the gene matches. CDR3 coding DNA: TGTGCCAGTCAACGGGACAGGGGTGAAAAACTGTTTTTT. Translating it yields CASQRDRGEKLFF.

The table lists this clone with a count of one. This chain joins TRBV27 and TRBJ2-7, with unresolved D. Trimming removed 2 bases at V and 5 bases at J, with 13 bases between. The CDR3 is 14 amino acids. Germline V lookup: CDR1 MNHEY, CDR2 SMNVEV (reference sequence). The CDR3 nucleotides read TGTGCCAGCAGTTTAGGCAGAGGTATCGACGAGCAGTACTTC. Its translation is CASSLGRGIDEQYF.

The chain uses TRBV27 and TRBJ2-7; unclear D gene. This CDR3 has 10 residues. The V end lost 9 bases, the J end lost 6 bases, and 9 bases lay between the germline ends. Germline loops: CDR1 MNHEY, CDR2 SMNVEV (reference sequence). The CDR3 loop is CASGVGEQYF. CDR3 nucleotides: TGTGCCAGTGGCGTTGGCGAGCAGTACTTC.

This chain uses TRBV7-2 with TRBJ1-1; D is undetermined. Germline V lookup: CDR1 SGHTA, CDR2 FQGNSA. Trimming removed 0 bases at V and 5 bases at J, with 7 bases between. The CDR3 loop spans 13 amino acids. The CDR3 spells CASSLARRTEAFF. Here the CDR3 DNA reads TGTGCCAGCAGCTTAGCCAGGCGGACTGAAGCTTTCTTT.

The genes are TRBV28 and TRBJ1-1, with D perhaps matching TRBD1 (6 bases). From germline, CDR1 is MDHEN and CDR2 SYDVKM. The CDR3 runs 13 residues. In DNA form, the CDR3 reads TGTGCGGGACGGGGCCAGGGGCACACTGAAGCTTTCTTT. This codes for CAGRGQGHTEAFF.

The rearrangement links TRBV5-6 to TRBJ2-1; D uncertain. V was cut by 6 bases and J by 7 bases, with 14 bases left in between. The CDR3 covers 13 residues. Germline CDR1 and CDR2: SGHDT and YYEEEE. CDR3 DNA: TGTGCCAGCAACCTACGGCTGGCTAATGAGCAGTTCTTC. It translates to CASNLRLANEQFF.